Sequencing of this TCR beta chain was carried out in a study of shared clonotypes between healthy human individuals. Background on the study: For every donor, three CD4 naive, three CD4 memory, two CD8 naive and one CD8 memory plates were used.

In regard to this clone: Its antigen remains unidentified.

This CDR3 spans 14 amino acids. In germline, CDR1 is SGHTA, CDR2 FQGTGA. V lost 1 base and J lost 5, with 9 bases in between. Replicate PCRs from sorted subsets contained about 0.2 ug DNA, which is approximately 30,000 T cell genomes. This table comes from immunoSEQ multiplex PCR, and its TCRdb copy is limited to in-frame clones, with some not included. The sample holds some 1.5 million clones, roughly 96% seen once. The study's findings and limits: Sequencing depth was predicted to influence how clonotypes are shared among donors.

This receptor was taken from a man between 25 and 39 years old in good health. V is TRBV7-3 and J is TRBJ2-1; no clear D. Sequenced sample: naive CD4+ T cells sorted from blood. Stated subset: CD45RA+ positively selected. The CDR3 DNA follows: TGTGCCAGCAGCTTAAGAGGCCCTCACAATGAGCAGTTCTTC. It yields the protein CASSLRGPHNEQFF.